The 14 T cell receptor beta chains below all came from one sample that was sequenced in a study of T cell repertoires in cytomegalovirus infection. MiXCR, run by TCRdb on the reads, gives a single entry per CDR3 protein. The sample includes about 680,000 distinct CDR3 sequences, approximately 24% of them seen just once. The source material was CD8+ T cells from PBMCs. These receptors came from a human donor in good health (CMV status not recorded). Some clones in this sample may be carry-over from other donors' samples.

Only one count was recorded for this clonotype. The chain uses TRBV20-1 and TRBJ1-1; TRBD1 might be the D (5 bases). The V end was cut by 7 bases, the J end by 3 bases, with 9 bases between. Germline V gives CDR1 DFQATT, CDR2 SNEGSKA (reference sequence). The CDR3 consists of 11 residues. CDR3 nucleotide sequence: TGCAGTGGAGAAGGGGACACTGAAGCTTTCTTT. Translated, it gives CSGEGDTEAFF.

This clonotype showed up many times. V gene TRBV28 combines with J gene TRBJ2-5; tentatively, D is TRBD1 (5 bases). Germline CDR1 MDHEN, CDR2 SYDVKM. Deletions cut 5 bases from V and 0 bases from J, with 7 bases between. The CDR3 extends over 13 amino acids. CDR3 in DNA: TGTGCCAGCAGTACGACAGACCAAGAGACCCAGTACTTC. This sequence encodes CASSTTDQETQYF.

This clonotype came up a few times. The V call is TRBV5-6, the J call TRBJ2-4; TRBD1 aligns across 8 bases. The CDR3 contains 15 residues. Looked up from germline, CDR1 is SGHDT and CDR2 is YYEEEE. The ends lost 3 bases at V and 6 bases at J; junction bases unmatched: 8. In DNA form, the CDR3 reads TGTGCCAGCAGCTACGGGACAGGAGGAGGAAACATTCAGTACTTC. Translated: CASSYGTGGGNIQYF.

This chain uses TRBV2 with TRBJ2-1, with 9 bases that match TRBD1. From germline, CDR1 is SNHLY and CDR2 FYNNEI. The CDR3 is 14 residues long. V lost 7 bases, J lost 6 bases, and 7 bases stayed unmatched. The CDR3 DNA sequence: TGTGCCAGCATTGGGACAGGGAGATTCAATGAGCAGTTCTTC. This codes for CASIGTGRFNEQFF.

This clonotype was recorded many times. The CDR3 protein is CASSHQGPLVNTEAFF. DNA for the CDR3: TGTGCCAGCAGTCATCAGGGGCCACTGGTGAACACTGAAGCTTTCTTT. The chain links TRBV7-2 to TRBJ1-1; D possibly corresponds to TRBD1 (6 bases). Deletions cut 6 bases from V and 0 bases from J, with 17 bases between. CDR3 length: 16 amino acids. Germline CDR1 is SGHTA and CDR2 is FQGNSA.

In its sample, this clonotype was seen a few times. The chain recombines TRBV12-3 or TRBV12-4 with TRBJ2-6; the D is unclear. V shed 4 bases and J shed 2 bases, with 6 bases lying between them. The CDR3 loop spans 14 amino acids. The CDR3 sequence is CASSSDPGANVLTF. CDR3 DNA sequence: TGTGCCAGCAGTTCCGATCCTGGGGCCAACGTCCTGACTTTC.

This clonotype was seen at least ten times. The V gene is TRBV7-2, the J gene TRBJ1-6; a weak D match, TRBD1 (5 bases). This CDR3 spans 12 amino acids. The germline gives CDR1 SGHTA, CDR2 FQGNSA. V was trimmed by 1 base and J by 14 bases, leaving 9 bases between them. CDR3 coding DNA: TGTGCCAGCAGCTTAGGGGGCGAGACCCTCCACTTT. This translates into CASSLGGETLHF.

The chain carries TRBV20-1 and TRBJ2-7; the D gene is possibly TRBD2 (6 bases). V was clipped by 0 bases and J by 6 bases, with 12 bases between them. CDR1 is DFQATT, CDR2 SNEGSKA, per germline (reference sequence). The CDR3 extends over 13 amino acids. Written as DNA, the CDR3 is TGCAGTGCTAGAGATCGCCAGGGAGGCGAGCAGTACTTC. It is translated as CSARDRQGGEQYF.

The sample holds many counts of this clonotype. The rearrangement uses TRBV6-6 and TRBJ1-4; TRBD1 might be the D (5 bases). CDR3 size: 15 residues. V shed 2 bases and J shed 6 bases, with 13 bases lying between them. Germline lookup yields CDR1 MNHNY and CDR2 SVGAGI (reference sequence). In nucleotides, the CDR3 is TGTGCCAGCAGTTACGCAGAGGGGTGGGATGAAAAACTGTTTTTT. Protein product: CASSYAEGWDEKLFF.

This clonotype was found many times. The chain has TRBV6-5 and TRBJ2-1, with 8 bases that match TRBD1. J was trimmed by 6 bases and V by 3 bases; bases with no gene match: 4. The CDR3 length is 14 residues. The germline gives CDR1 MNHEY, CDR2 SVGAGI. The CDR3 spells CASSYPGTGNEQFF. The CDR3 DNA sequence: TGTGCCAGCAGTTATCCCGGGACAGGCAATGAGCAGTTCTTC.

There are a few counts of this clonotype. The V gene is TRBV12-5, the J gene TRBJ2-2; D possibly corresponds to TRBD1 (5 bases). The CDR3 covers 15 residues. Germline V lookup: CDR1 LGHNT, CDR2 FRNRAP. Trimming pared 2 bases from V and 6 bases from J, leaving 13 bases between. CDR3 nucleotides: TGTGCTAGTGGTTTGAGGGCAACAGGAGCCGGGGAGCTGTTTTTT. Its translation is CASGLRATGAGELFF.

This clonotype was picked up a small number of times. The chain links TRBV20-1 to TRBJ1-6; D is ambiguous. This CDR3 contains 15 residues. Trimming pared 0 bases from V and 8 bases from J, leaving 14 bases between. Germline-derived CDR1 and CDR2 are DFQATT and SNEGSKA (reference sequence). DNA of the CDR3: TGCAGTGCTAGAGATTTGGGCGGGCGGTATTCACCCCTCCACTTT. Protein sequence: CSARDLGGRYSPLHF.

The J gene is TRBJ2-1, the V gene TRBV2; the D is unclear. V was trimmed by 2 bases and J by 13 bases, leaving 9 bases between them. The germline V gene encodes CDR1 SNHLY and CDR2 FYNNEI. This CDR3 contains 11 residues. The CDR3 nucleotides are TGTGCCAGCAGTGAACCCTTAAGCCAGTTCTTC. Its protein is CASSEPLSQFF.

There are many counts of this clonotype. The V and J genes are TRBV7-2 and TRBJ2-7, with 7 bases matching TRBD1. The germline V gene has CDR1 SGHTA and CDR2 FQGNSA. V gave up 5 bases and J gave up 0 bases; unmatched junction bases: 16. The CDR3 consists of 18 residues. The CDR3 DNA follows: TGTGCCAGCAGCCCATACCACACCGACAGGGCGAGCTCCTACGAGCAGTACTTC. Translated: CASSPYHTDRASSYEQYF.